Below, 3 T cell receptor beta chains from the same sample are listed, as sequenced in a study of cytomegalovirus exposure and HLA in healthy donors. Profiled with immunoSEQ multiplex PCR; TCRdb holds only in-frame clones, not every one. The repertoire holds about 140,000 clones, with approximately 86% as singletons. Sequences were obtained from PBMCs. The receptor set was obtained from a woman between 18 and 30 years old in good health and CMV-seropositive.

The rearrangement uses TRBV6-1 and TRBJ2-7, with a possible D match to TRBD1 (6 bases). V lost 4 bases and J lost 2, with 12 bases in between. From germline, CDR1 is MNHNS and CDR2 SASEGT. The length of the CDR3 is 14 residues. CDR3 protein: CASSVNRDTYEQYF. DNA for the CDR3: TGTGCCAGCAGTGTCAACCGGGACACCTACGAGCAGTACTTC.

The CDR3 sequence is CASSYLVQGFHEKLFF. The CDR3 DNA sequence: TGTGCCAGCAGTTACCTCGTACAGGGTTTCCATGAAAAACTGTTTTTT. The chain combines TRBV6-5 with TRBJ1-4; D perhaps matches TRBD1 (6 bases). V gave up 2 bases and J gave up 6 bases, with 16 bases separating them. The length of the CDR3 is 16 residues. Germline V lookup: CDR1 MNHEY, CDR2 SVGAGI.

The chain employs TRBV28 and TRBJ1-1; 7 bases agree with TRBD1. Looked up from germline, CDR1 is MDHEN and CDR2 is SYDVKM. With 3 bases clipped from V and 3 bases from J, the junction kept 1 base outside the gene matches. The CDR3 has 13 residues. This CDR3 is CASSFRGHTEAFF. As DNA, the CDR3 is TGTGCCAGCAGTTTTAGGGGGCACACTGAAGCTTTCTTT. Looking up the rest from reference TRBV28 and TRBJ1-1 gives the full variable domain: DVKVTQSSRYLVKRTGEKVFLECVQDMDHENMFWYRQDPGLGLRLIYFSYDVKMKEKGDIPEGYSVSREKKERFSLILESASTNQTSMYLCASSFRGHTEAFFGQGTRLTVV.